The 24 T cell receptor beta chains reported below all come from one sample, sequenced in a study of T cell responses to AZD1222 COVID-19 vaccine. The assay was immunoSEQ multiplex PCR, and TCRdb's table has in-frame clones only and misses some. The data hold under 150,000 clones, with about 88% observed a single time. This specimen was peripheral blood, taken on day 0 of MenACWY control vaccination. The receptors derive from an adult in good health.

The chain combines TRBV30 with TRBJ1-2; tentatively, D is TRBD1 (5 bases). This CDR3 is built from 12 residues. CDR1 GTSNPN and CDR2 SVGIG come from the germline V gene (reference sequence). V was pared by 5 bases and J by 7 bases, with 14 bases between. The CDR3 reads CAWEVGVGGYTF. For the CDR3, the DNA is TGTGCCTGGGAGGTAGGGGTGGGTGGCTACACCTTC.

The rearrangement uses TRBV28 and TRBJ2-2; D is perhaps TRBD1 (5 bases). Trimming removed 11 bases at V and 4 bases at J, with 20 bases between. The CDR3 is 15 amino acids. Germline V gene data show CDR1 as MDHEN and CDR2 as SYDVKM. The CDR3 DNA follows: TGTGCCGTGAGTAGCACAGGAGACCCCACCGGGGAGCTGTTTTTT. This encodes CAVSSTGDPTGELFF.

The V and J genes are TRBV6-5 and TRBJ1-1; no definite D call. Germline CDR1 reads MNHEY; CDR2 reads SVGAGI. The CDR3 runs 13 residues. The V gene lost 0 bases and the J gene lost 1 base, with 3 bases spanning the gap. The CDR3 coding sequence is TGTGCCAGCAGTTACTCGAAGAACACTGAAGCTTTCTTT. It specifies CASSYSKNTEAFF.

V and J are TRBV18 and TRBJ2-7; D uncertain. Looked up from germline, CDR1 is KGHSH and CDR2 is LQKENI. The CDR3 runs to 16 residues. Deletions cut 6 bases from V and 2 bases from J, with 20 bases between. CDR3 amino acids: CASSSYISGSTYEQYF. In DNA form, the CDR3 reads TGTGCCAGCTCGTCTTACATCTCCGGGTCAACCTACGAGCAGTACTTC.

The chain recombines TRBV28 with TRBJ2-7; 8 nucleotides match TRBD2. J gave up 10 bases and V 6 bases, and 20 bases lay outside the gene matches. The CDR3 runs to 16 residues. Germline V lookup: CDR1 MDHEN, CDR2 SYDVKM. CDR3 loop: CASSPPSWTSSHHQYF. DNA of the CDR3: TGTGCCAGCAGCCCTCCGAGTTGGACTAGCAGCCACCATCAGTACTTC.

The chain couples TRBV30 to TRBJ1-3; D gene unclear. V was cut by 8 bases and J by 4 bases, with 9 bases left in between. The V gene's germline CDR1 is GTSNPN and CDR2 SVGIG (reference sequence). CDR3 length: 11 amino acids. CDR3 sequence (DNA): TGTGCCACGCGCTCCGGAAACACCATATATTTT. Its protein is CATRSGNTIYF. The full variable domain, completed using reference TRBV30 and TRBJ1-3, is SQTIHQWPATLVQPVGSPLSLECTVEGTSNPNLYWYRQAAGRGLQLLFYSVGIGQISSEVPQNLSASRPQDRQFILSSKKLLLSDSGFYLCATRSGNTIYFGEGSWLTVV.

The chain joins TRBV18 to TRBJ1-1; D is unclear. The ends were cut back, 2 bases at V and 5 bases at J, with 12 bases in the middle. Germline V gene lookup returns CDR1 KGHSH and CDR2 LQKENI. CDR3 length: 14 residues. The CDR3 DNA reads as TGTGCCAGCTCACCAGGAGGGCGAGGGACTGAAGCTTTCTTT. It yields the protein CASSPGGRGTEAFF.

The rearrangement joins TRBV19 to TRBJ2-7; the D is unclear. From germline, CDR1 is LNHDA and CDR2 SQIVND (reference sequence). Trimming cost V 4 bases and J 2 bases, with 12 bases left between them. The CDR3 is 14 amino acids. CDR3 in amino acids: CASSTLVGAYEQYF. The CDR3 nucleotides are TGTGCCAGTAGTACCCTGGTGGGTGCCTACGAGCAGTACTTC.

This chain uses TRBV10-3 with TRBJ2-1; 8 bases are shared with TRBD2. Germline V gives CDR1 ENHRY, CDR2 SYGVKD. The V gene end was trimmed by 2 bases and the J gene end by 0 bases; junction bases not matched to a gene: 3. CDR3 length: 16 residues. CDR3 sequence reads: CAISEHTSGSYNEQFF. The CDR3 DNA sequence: TGTGCCATCAGTGAGCATACTAGCGGCTCCTACAATGAGCAGTTCTTC.

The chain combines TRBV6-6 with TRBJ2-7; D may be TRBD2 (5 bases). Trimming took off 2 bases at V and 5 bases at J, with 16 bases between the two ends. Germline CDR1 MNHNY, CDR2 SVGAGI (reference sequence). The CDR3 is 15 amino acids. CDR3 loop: CASSYRAAAGHEQYF. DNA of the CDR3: TGTGCCAGCAGTTACAGAGCGGCCGCCGGCCACGAGCAGTACTTC.

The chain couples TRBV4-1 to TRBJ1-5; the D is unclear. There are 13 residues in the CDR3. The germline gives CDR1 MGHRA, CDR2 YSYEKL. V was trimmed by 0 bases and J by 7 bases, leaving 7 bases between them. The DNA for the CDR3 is TGCGCCAGCAGCCAAGATCGCGGGCAGCCCCAGCATTTT. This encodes CASSQDRGQPQHF.

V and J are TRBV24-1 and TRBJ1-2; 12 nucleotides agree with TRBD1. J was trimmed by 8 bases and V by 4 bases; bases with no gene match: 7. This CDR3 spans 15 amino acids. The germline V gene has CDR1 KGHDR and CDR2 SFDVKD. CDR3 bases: TGTGCCACCAGTGACCCGGGACAGGGGGCGAGGGGCTACACCTTC. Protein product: CATSDPGQGARGYTF.

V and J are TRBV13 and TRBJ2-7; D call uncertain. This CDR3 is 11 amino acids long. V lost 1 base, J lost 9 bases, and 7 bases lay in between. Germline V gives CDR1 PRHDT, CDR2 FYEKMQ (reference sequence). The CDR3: CASSLVCWQYF. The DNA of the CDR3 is TGTGCCAGCAGCTTAGTATGCTGGCAGTACTTC.

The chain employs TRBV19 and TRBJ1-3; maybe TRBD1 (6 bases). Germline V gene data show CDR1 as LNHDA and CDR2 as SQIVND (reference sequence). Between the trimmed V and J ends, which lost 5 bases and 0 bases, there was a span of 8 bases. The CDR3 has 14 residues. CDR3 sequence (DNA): TGTGCCAGTAGTGCACAGGGCTCTGGAAACACCATATATTTT. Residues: CASSAQGSGNTIYF.

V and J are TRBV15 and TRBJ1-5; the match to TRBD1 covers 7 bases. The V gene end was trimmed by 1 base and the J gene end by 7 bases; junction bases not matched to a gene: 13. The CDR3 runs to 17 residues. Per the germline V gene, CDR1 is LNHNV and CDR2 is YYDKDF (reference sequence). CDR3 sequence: CATSRGVNRDSRQPQHF. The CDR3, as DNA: TGTGCCACCAGCAGAGGCGTGAACCGGGACAGTAGGCAGCCCCAGCATTTT.

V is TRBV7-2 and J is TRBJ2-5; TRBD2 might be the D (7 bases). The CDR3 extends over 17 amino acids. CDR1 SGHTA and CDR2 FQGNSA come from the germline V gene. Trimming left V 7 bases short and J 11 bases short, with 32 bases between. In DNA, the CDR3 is TGTGCCAGCACCCTTATTGGGGGCGCGAGCCCCCGGGGGGAACAGTACTTC. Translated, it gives CASTLIGGASPRGEQYF.

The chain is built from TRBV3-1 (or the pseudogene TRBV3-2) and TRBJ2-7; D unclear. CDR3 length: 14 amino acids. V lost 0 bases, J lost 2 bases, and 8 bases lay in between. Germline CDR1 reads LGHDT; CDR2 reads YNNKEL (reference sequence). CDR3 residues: CASSQDIQAYEQYF. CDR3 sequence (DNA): TGTGCCAGCAGCCAAGATATCCAAGCCTACGAGCAGTACTTC.

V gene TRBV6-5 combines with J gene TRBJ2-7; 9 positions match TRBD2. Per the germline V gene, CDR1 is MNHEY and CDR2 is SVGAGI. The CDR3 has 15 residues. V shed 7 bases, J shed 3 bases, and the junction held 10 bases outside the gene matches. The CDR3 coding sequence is TGTGCCAGCACCTACTCTGCGGGAGGGGGCTACGAGCAGTACTTC. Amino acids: CASTYSAGGGYEQYF.

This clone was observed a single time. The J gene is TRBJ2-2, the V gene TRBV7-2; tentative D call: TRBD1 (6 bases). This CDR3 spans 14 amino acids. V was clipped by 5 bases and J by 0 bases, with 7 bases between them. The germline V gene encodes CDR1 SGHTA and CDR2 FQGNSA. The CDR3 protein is CASSRDTNTGELFF. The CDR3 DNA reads TGTGCCAGCAGCCGGGACACGAACACCGGGGAGCTGTTTTTT.

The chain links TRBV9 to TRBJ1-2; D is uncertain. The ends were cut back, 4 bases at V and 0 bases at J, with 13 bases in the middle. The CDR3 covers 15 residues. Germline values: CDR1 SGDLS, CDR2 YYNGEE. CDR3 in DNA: TGTGCCAGCAGCCCACGGGGATCAGCTAACTATGGCTACACCTTC. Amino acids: CASSPRGSANYGYTF. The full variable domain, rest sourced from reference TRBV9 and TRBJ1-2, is DSGVTQTPKHLITATGQRVTLRCSPRSGDLSVYWYQQSLDQGLQFLIQYYNGEERAKGNILERFSAQQFPDLHSELNLSSLELGDSALYFCASSPRGSANYGYTFGSGTRLTVV.

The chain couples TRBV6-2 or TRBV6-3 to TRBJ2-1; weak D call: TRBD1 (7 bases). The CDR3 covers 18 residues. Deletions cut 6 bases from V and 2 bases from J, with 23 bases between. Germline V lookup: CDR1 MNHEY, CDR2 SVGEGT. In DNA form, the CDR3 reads TGTGCCAGCAGCAAACACGTATCGGGGGACAGCCCCTACAATGAGCAGTTCTTC. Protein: CASSKHVSGDSPYNEQFF.

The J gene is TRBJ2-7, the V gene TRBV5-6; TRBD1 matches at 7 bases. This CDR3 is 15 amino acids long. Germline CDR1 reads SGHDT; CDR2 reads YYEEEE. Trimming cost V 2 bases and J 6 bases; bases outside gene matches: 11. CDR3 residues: CASSFTGVVPGEQYF. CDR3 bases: TGTGCCAGCAGCTTTACAGGGGTTGTTCCTGGCGAGCAGTACTTC.

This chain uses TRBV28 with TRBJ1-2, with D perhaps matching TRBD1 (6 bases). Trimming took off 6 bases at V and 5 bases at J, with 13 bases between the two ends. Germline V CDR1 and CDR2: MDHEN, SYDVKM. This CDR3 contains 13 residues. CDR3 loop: CASSLGGRYGYTF. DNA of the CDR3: TGTGCCAGCAGCCTCGGGGGCAGGTATGGCTACACCTTC.

CDR3 sequence reads: CASSFLLGRSGVDGEQFF. CDR3 coding DNA: TGTGCCAGCAGCTTTTTACTGGGACGATCGGGGGTTGACGGTGAGCAGTTCTTC. The chain is built from TRBV5-4 and TRBJ2-1; the D gene is possibly TRBD2 (6 bases). Trimming cost V 2 bases and J 9 bases, with 27 bases left between them. This CDR3 region has 18 residues. CDR1 is SGHNT and CDR2 is YYREEE in the germline V gene (reference sequence).